Listed below are T cell receptor beta chains from one sample, sequenced in a study of OX40 agonist ivuxolimab in advanced cancers. Here immunoSEQ multiplex PCR was the method, and the copy in TCRdb shows in-frame clones only, minus some. The sample lists tens of thousands of clones, around 90% occurring once. This material consisted of CD4+ or CD8+ T cells sorted from blood, taken in a trial of the OX40 agonist ivuxolimab. The receptors were gathered from an adult with an advanced solid tumor such as melanoma, head and neck, liver or kidney cancer. CDR3s include the opening cysteine and the closing phenylalanine or tryptophan. D genes are given only for firm matches. Where a row states a size, it is once, few, many or the class of an expanded clone; other rows omit it.

cdr3_nt,cdr3_aa,clone_size,cdr3_length,j_call,d_call,v_call
TGTGCCAGCAGCTACCGTGATGGACAGAGGAGCTCCTACGAGCAGTACTTC,CASSYRDGQRSSYEQYF,-,17,TRBJ2-7,-,TRBV7-8
TGTGCCAGCAGGGAGACAGGGGTCTCCTACGAGCAGTACTTC,CASRETGVSYEQYF,-,14,TRBJ2-7,TRBD1,TRBV28
TGTGCCAGCAGCAACCAAGGGGACAGGGCGATAGATCAGCCCCAGCATTTT,CASSNQGDRAIDQPQHF,-,17,TRBJ1-5,-,TRBV21-1
TGTGCCAGCAGTTACCGGACAGGAACTAACTATGGCTACACCTTC,CASSYRTGTNYGYTF,-,15,TRBJ1-2,TRBD1,TRBV6-5
TGCGCCAGCAATCCAGGGTTCGACACTGAAGCTTTCTTT,CASNPGFDTEAFF,-,13,TRBJ1-1,-,TRBV10-2
TGTGCCAGCAGCTCGGACACTATGGAGCACACCATATATTTT,CASSSDTMEHTIYF,-,14,TRBJ1-3,-,TRBV7-9
TGCGCCAGCAGCCGACAGGGGAACACTGAAGCTTTCTTT,CASSRQGNTEAFF,-,13,TRBJ1-1,TRBD1,TRBV10-2
TGTGCCAGCTCGGGCACTTGGGTGTCAGATACGCAGTATTTT,CASSGTWVSDTQYF,-,14,TRBJ2-3,-,TRBV27
TGTGCCAGCAGTGTGACAGGGAAGAATGAAAAACTGTTTTTT,CASSVTGKNEKLFF,-,14,TRBJ1-4,TRBD1,TRBV2
TGTGCCAGTAGACCCCAGGGCGAGGACATTCAGTACTTC,CASRPQGEDIQYF,-,13,TRBJ2-4,-,TRBV19
TGTGCCAGCACCCTAGGATGGAACACTGAAGCTTTCTTT,CASTLGWNTEAFF,-,13,TRBJ1-1,-,TRBV6-5
TGTGCCAGCAAGCAGGGGTCCTATAATTCACCCCTCCACTTT,CASKQGSYNSPLHF,-,14,TRBJ1-6,-,TRBV6-5
TGTGCCATCAGTGCTGGAGCGGACTACTACAATGAGCAGTTCTTC,CAISAGADYYNEQFF,-,15,TRBJ2-1,-,TRBV10-3
TGTGCCAGTAACGATCTCGGGGGCCAGAAGAGAAACATTCAGTACTTC,CASNDLGGQKRNIQYF,-,16,TRBJ2-4,-,TRBV19
TGTGCCAGCAGCTTGTACGGGGACGCAGGCTCCTACGAGCAGTACTTC,CASSLYGDAGSYEQYF,-,16,TRBJ2-7,-,TRBV5-6
TGTGCCAGCTCAGGCCAGGGTAAAGGGACTGAAGCTTTCTTT,CASSGQGKGTEAFF,-,14,TRBJ1-1,-,TRBV18
TGTGCCAGCAGTTACGGCGTGGACACCTACTATGGCTACACCTTC,CASSYGVDTYYGYTF,-,15,TRBJ1-2,-,TRBV6-6
TGTGCCAGCTCACCACTCGAGAACACTGAAGCTTTCTTT,CASSPLENTEAFF,-,13,TRBJ1-1,-,TRBV18
TGTGCCATCAAAGGGGAGGGGTATCAGCCCCAGCATTTT,CAIKGEGYQPQHF,-,13,TRBJ1-5,-,TRBV10-3
TGCAGTGTCGAACCTCGGACCGTGAACACTGAAGCTTTCTTT,CSVEPRTVNTEAFF,-,14,TRBJ1-1,-,TRBV29-1
TGCGCCAGCAGCTTGGGTGGGGGACAGGGGGATTACGAGCAGTACTTC,CASSLGGGQGDYEQYF,-,16,TRBJ2-7,TRBD1,TRBV5-1
TGTGCCAGCTCACCGGGATCGGATCCAACTATTTCGTACTTC,CASSPGSDPTISYF,-,14,TRBJ2-7,-,TRBV18
TGTGCCAGCAGCCCTTTGACCCTTGGACAGGGTAGAACAGCTTTCTTT,CASSPLTLGQGRTAFF,-,16,TRBJ1-1,TRBD1,TRBV16
TGTGCCAGCAGCTGGCGGGAAGGAGCCACTGAAGCTTTCTTT,CASSWREGATEAFF,-,14,TRBJ1-1,-,TRBV7-2
TGTGCCAGCAGTGAACAGGCCGTGACCTACGAGCAGTACTTC,CASSEQAVTYEQYF,-,14,TRBJ2-7,-,TRBV2
TGTGCCAGCAGTGTCAGGGTTAGCGCTGAAGCTTTCTTT,CASSVRVSAEAFF,-,13,TRBJ1-1,-,TRBV6-5
TGTGCCAGCAGCTTGATTATTCCGACCAGACTTAACTATGGCTACACCTTC,CASSLIIPTRLNYGYTF,-,17,TRBJ1-2,-,TRBV5-6
TGTGCCATCAGTGATATTAAGAACAACACTGAAGCTTTCTTT,CAISDIKNNTEAFF,-,14,TRBJ1-1,-,TRBV10-3
TGTGCCAGCAGCTTAGTTCAGGGGGCGGACGAGCAGTACTTC,CASSLVQGADEQYF,-,14,TRBJ2-7,TRBD1,TRBV7-9
TGTGCCAGCTCACTGATTCCGGGGACACCAGAAGTTTACAATGAGCAGTTCTTC,CASSLIPGTPEVYNEQFF,-,18,TRBJ2-1,-,TRBV18
TGTGCCAGCAGCTTATCTGGGACAGGCCAATCTCATCTGTTTTTT,CASSLSGTGQSHLFF,-,15,TRBJ1-4,TRBD1,TRBV7-2
TGTGCCAGCAGTGCTCCGGGACAGGGTTTCTATGGCTACACCTTC,CASSAPGQGFYGYTF,-,15,TRBJ1-2,TRBD1,TRBV6-1
TGCGCCAGCAGCCAAGATCCCCCAGAAACTTATAGCAATCAGCCCCAGCATTTT,CASSQDPPETYSNQPQHF,-,18,TRBJ1-5,-,TRBV4-1
TGTGCCAGCAGTTTGGGGGGGACTAGTGGTTCTCATACGCAGTATTTT,CASSLGGTSGSHTQYF,-,16,TRBJ2-3,TRBD2,TRBV28
TGCGCCAGCAGTGACCAGACAGGGGACCAGCCCCAGCATTTT,CASSDQTGDQPQHF,once,14,TRBJ1-5,TRBD1,TRBV10-1
TGTGCCAGCAGCACCGGGGGCTACGAGCAGTACTTC,CASSTGGYEQYF,-,12,TRBJ2-7,-,TRBV6-6